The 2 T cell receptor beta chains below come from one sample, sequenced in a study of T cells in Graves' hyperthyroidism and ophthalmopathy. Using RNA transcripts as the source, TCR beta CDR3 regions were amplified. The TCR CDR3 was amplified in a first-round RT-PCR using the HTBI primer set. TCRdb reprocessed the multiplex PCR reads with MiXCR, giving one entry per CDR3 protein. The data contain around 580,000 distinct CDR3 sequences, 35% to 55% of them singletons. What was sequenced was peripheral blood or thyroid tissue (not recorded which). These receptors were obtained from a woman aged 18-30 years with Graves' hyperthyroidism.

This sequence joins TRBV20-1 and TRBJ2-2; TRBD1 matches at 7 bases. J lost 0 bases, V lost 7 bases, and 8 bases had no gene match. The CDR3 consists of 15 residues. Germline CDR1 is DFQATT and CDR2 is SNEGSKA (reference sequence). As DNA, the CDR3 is TGCAGTGTCGCTAAGCAGGGGGCGAACACCGGGGAGCTGTTTTTT. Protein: CSVAKQGANTGELFF.

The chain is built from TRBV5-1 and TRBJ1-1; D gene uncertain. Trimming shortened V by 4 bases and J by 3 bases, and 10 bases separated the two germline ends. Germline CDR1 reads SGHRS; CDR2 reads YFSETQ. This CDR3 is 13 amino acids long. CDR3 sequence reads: CASSRVGDTEAFF. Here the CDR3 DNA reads TGCGCCAGCAGCAGAGTTGGGGACACTGAAGCTTTCTTT.